This TCR beta chain stems from a study of post-analysis software for immune sequencing data. Overall study findings and caveats: The F measure placed samples prepared in the same batch into strongly shared clusters. Patients carried several TRBV segments more frequently than controls did, and TRBV5-6, TRBV5-1 and TRBV20-1 were among them.

Between the trimmed V and J ends, which lost 2 bases and 4 bases, there was a span of 15 bases. Germline V gene data show CDR1 as SQVTM and CDR2 as ANQGSEA. The CDR3 totals 14 residues. Note on this clonotype: Its antigen remains unknown.

Unique molecular identifiers tagged the TCR beta cDNA libraries. TCRdb redid the calling of the PCR reads with MiXCR, one entry per CDR3 protein. The repertoire holds over 700,000 distinct CDR3 sequences, roughly 29% seen once, with more than 0.45% in the top ten. The source material was blood. This receptor was taken from a girl aged 5-17 years with multiple sclerosis. The chain uses TRBV29-1 and TRBJ2-7; D is undetermined. Here the CDR3 reads CSVERPNGWYEQYF. The CDR3 DNA sequence: TGCAGCGTTGAACGGCCCAATGGGTGGTACGAGCAGTACTTC.